This T cell receptor beta chain was identified in a study of T-cell reconstitution after alpha-beta-depleted transplantation in children. The CDR3 length is 12 residues. Trimming took 5 bases from V and 6 from J, leaving 14 bases between them. Germline CDR1 and CDR2: SQVTM and ANQGSEA. This clonotype was observed at least ten times. Unique molecular identifiers were used in preparing the TCRbeta library. TCRdb redid the calling of the PCR reads with MiXCR, one entry per CDR3 protein. The profile shows hundreds of thousands of distinct CDR3 sequences, over 9.5% of them singletons. Sequencing was performed on PBMCs from the stem cell graft donor, taken from the stem cell graft. This TCR came from a human donor who donated a stem cell graft to a child with acute myeloid leukemia. The chain couples TRBV29-1 to TRBJ2-7; the D gene could be TRBD1 or TRBD2 (5 bases each). DNA of the CDR3: TGCAGCGTTACCAGGGCTGGGAGCGAGCAGTACTTC. This encodes CSVTRAGSEQYF.